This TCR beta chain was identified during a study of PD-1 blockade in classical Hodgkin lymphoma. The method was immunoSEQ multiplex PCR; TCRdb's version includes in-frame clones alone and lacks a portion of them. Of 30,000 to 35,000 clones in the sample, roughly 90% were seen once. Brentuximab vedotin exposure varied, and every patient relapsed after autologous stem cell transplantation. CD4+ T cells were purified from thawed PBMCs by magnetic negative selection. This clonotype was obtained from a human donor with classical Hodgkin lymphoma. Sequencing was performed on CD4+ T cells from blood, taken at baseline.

The CDR3: CASSYGAEMNYGYTF. Written as DNA, the CDR3 is TGTGCCAGCAGTTACGGGGCCGAGATGAACTATGGCTACACCTTC. J is TRBJ1-2 and V is TRBV6-5; D is possibly TRBD1 (5 bases). Trimming took 2 bases from V and 2 from J, leaving 12 bases between them. The CDR3 extends over 15 amino acids. Germline CDR1 is MNHEY and CDR2 is SVGAGI.